These 23 T cell receptor beta chains share one sample of origin, sequenced in a study of blood T cell repertoires in COVID-19 (dated by TCRdb to 2019 to 2021). The library was obtained by the immunoSEQ multiplex PCR assay. This is the immuneACCESS table as TCRdb keeps it, with only in-frame sequences that have V and J called. A part of the clones is gone; compared with another copy, unresolved V genes explain less than half, and the rest is unexplained. For this sample the table gives a few hundred thousand clones, of which approximately 82% were detected only once. 2% to 2.5% of the sample is taken by the ten largest. The sample comprised peripheral blood. These receptors were collected from a man aged 40-49 years who had recovered from COVID-19.

This chain links TRBV3-1 (or the pseudogene TRBV3-2) with TRBJ2-1; 8 bases match TRBD2. This CDR3 region has 15 residues. Germline V lookup: CDR1 LGHDT, CDR2 YNNKEL (reference sequence). V gave up 4 bases and J gave up 7 bases; unmatched junction bases: 9. CDR3 amino acids: CASSLVAGGKNEQFF. DNA of the CDR3: TGTGCCAGCAGCCTAGTGGCGGGAGGTAAGAATGAGCAGTTCTTC.

This chain uses TRBV19 with TRBJ2-4, with 8 bases aligning to TRBD1. The J segment lost 0 bases and the V segment lost 5 bases, leaving 12 bases of the junction unmatched. The V gene's germline CDR1 is LNHDA and CDR2 SQIVND (reference sequence). The CDR3 totals 18 residues. The CDR3 spells CASSPYSGQGLAKNIQYF. The CDR3 bases are TGTGCCAGTAGTCCATATTCCGGACAGGGACTAGCCAAAAACATTCAGTACTTC.

There are a few counts of this clone. The J gene is TRBJ1-4, the V gene TRBV6-5, with D unresolved. Germline V gene data show CDR1 as MNHEY and CDR2 as SVGAGI. The V end was cut by 6 bases, the J end by 8 bases, with 13 bases between. CDR3 length: 13 residues. The CDR3 loop is CASSPAGLEKLFF. DNA of the CDR3: TGTGCCAGCAGCCCCGCGGGGTTAGAAAAACTGTTTTTT.

This chain connects TRBV28 to TRBJ2-1, with 11 bases aligning to TRBD2. The junction had 14 bases not matched to a gene; V was cut back by 7 bases and J by 12 bases. The CDR3 covers 15 residues. Germline CDR1 and CDR2: MDHEN and SYDVKM. The CDR3 loop is CASNTSGRVVRVQFF. CDR3 nucleotides: TGTGCCAGCAATACTAGCGGGAGAGTGGTTCGGGTGCAGTTCTTC.

The table lists this clone with a count of one. The chain joins TRBV9 to TRBJ1-2; 7 bases are shared with TRBD1. The length of the CDR3 is 15 residues. Trimming cost V 0 bases and J 5 bases; bases outside gene matches: 7. Germline V gene lookup returns CDR1 SGDLS and CDR2 YYNGEE. The CDR3 nucleotides are TGTGCCAGCAGCGTAGGGCGACAGGGCAGGTATGGCTACACCTTC. This encodes CASSVGRQGRYGYTF.

CDR3 DNA sequence: TGTGCCAGTAGTATCTCACAGGGATTTGAGACCCAGTACTTC. It translates to CASSISQGFETQYF. The chain joins TRBV19 to TRBJ2-5, with a weak D call TRBD1 (6 bases). Germline CDR1 is LNHDA and CDR2 is SQIVND (reference sequence). The CDR3 spans 14 residues. V lost 3 bases and J 5 bases, leaving 13 bases between the germline ends.

V usage is TRBV10-1 and J usage is TRBJ2-3, with 8 bases identical to TRBD2. CDR3 length equals 15 residues. Germline V gives CDR1 WNHNN, CDR2 SYGVQD (reference sequence). With V trimmed by 3 bases and J by 6 bases, 8 bases remained unmatched. The CDR3 is CASSDVAGSDDTQYF. The DNA of the CDR3 is TGCGCCAGCAGTGATGTAGCGGGATCCGATGATACGCAGTATTTT.

V is TRBV6-6 and J is TRBJ2-3; D is perhaps TRBD1 (6 bases). The CDR3 spans 15 residues. Germline V CDR1 and CDR2: MNHNY, SVGAGI (reference sequence). Trimming cost V 3 bases and J 8 bases, with 18 bases left between them. CDR3 nucleotide sequence: TGTGCCAGCAGTTATGAGGGGGTGGCCTTCGGTACGCAGTATTTT. Translating gives CASSYEGVAFGTQYF.

V usage is TRBV7-8 and J usage is TRBJ2-2; TRBD2 agrees at 10 bases. Trimming removed 5 bases from V and 7 bases from J; junction bases left unmatched: 7. The V gene's germline CDR1 is SGHVS and CDR2 FQNEAQ. The CDR3 consists of 15 residues. The chain's CDR3 is CASSQSGRADGELFF. DNA for the CDR3: TGTGCCAGCAGCCAGAGCGGGAGGGCAGACGGGGAGCTGTTTTTT.

The V gene is TRBV9, the J gene TRBJ2-2; 7 bases map to TRBD1. The germline V gene encodes CDR1 SGDLS and CDR2 YYNGEE. This CDR3 region has 16 residues. Unmatched junction bases numbered 5, after V lost 3 bases and J lost 0 bases. CDR3 in amino acids: CASSEWDRANTGELFF. In DNA, the CDR3 is TGTGCCAGCAGCGAATGGGACAGAGCGAACACCGGGGAGCTGTTTTTT.

The V call is TRBV5-4, the J call TRBJ1-2, with D perhaps TRBD1 (6 bases). The CDR3 sequence is 15 residues long. Trimming shortened V by 4 bases and J by 5 bases, and 18 bases separated the two germline ends. CDR1 and CDR2 from the germline V gene are SGHNT and YYREEE (reference sequence). CDR3 nucleotides: TGTGCCAGCAGCCACCGACAGGACTGGGGGTATGGCTACACCTTC. Its protein is CASSHRQDWGYGYTF. The variable domain in full, completed from reference TRBV5-4 and TRBJ1-2, reads ETGVTQSPTHLIKTRGQQVTLRCSSQSGHNTVSWYQQALGQGPQFIFQYYREEENGRGNFPPRFSGLQFPNYSSELNVNALELDDSALYLCASSHRQDWGYGYTFGSGTRLTVV.

This clone occurred a few times. The chain recombines TRBV5-6 with TRBJ2-5; D perhaps matches TRBD1 (5 bases). Trimming took 1 base from V and 13 from J, leaving 11 bases between them. The CDR3 contains 11 residues. The germline gives CDR1 SGHDT, CDR2 YYEEEE. The CDR3 region is CASSLSTDSYF. Written as DNA, the CDR3 is TGTGCCAGCAGCTTGTCGACAGATTCGTACTTC.

V gene TRBV25-1 combines with J gene TRBJ1-2; 8 bases align to TRBD1. Trimming took 6 bases from V and 8 from J; bases not matched to a gene: 5. CDR3 size: 12 residues. The germline V gene has CDR1 MGHDK and CDR2 SYGVNS. CDR3 in DNA: TGTGCCAGCAGCTGGACAGGGAGAGGCTACACCTTC. Residues: CASSWTGRGYTF.

The chain combines TRBV5-1 with TRBJ2-5, with D possibly matching TRBD2 (5 bases). Germline V gene sequence: CDR1 SGHRS, CDR2 YFSETQ. V lost 2 bases and J lost 4, with 12 bases in between. The CDR3 is 14 residues long. The CDR3 DNA sequence: TGCGCCAGCAGCTTCAACGGAGGAGGAGAGACCCAGTACTTC. It translates to CASSFNGGGETQYF.

The chain has TRBV2 and TRBJ1-6, with 9 nucleotides matching TRBD1. The CDR3 runs to 17 residues. The trim removed 3 bases at V and 8 bases at J, leaving 11 bases unmatched. The germline V gene encodes CDR1 SNHLY and CDR2 FYNNEI. The CDR3 is CASSEGTGNRHDSPLHF. The CDR3 nucleotides read TGTGCCAGCAGTGAGGGGACAGGGAATCGGCACGATTCACCCCTCCACTTT.

The rearrangement joins TRBV18 to TRBJ1-1; the match to TRBD1 covers 8 bases. This CDR3 contains 16 residues. Trimming cost V 2 bases and J 1 base; bases outside gene matches: 6. Germline V gene lookup returns CDR1 KGHSH and CDR2 LQKENI. CDR3: CASSPDGQGGNTEAFF. The CDR3 DNA reads as TGTGCCAGCTCACCAGACGGACAGGGTGGGAACACTGAAGCTTTCTTT. The full variable domain, rest sourced from reference TRBV18 and TRBJ1-1, is NAGVMQNPRHLVRRRGQEARLRCSPMKGHSHVYWYRQLPEEGLKFMVYLQKENIIDESGMPKERFSAEFPKEGPSILRIQQVVRGDSAAYFCASSPDGQGGNTEAFFGQGTRLTVV.

The J gene is TRBJ2-1, the V gene TRBV10-1; 9 positions match TRBD2. Looked up from germline, CDR1 is WNHNN and CDR2 is SYGVQD (reference sequence). The ends lost 2 bases at V and 0 bases at J; junction bases unmatched: 5. This CDR3 has 17 residues. CDR3: CASSEGHSGSSYNEQFF. CDR3 nucleotides: TGCGCCAGCAGTGAGGGTCATAGCGGGAGCTCCTACAATGAGCAGTTCTTC.

This chain connects TRBV5-4 to TRBJ2-5; 11 bases line up with TRBD2. Germline loops: CDR1 SGHNT, CDR2 YYREEE (reference sequence). J lost 1 base, V lost 4 bases, and 6 bases had no gene match. This CDR3 spans 16 amino acids. CDR3 coding DNA: TGTGCCAGCAGCCGTCTAGCGGGGGGTGGCCAAGAGACCCAGTACTTC. This translates into CASSRLAGGGQETQYF.

The J gene is TRBJ2-3, the V gene TRBV13; TRBD1 is a possible D gene (7 bases). The germline V and J ends were trimmed by 4 bases and 4 bases, with 9 bases remaining between them. Germline V gene data show CDR1 as PRHDT and CDR2 as FYEKMQ (reference sequence). The length of the CDR3 is 13 residues. This chain's CDR3 is CASSSRGADTQYF. CDR3 coding DNA: TGTGCCAGCAGCTCCAGGGGGGCAGATACGCAGTATTTT.

The J gene is TRBJ2-2, the V gene TRBV19; 8 bases line up with TRBD1. With V trimmed by 3 bases and J by 9 bases, 9 bases remained unmatched. CDR1 is LNHDA and CDR2 is SQIVND in the germline V gene (reference sequence). CDR3 length: 15 residues. The CDR3 bases are TGTGCCAGTAGTATCTTGGACAGGGAGGTCAGGGAGCTGTTTTTT. It encodes CASSILDREVRELFF.

The chain links TRBV19 to TRBJ1-5, with 10 bases aligning to TRBD1. The V segment lost 3 bases and the J segment 7 bases; nucleotides outside the gene matches: 15. Per germline, CDR1 LNHDA and CDR2 SQIVND (reference sequence). There are 18 residues in the CDR3. CDR3 DNA: TGTGCCAGTAGTATGGGCCGGAAGACAGGGGGCCGAGGACAGCCCCAGCATTTT. Translated, it gives CASSMGRKTGGRGQPQHF.

The V call is TRBV25-1, the J call TRBJ1-5, with 8 positions matching TRBD1. Germline lookup yields CDR1 MGHDK and CDR2 SYGVNS. V lost 5 bases and J lost 5; bases outside the gene matches: 5. The CDR3 is 14 amino acids. In nucleotides, the CDR3 is TGTGCCAGCAGTACGACAGGGGCCCATCAGCCCCAGCATTTT. Translating it yields CASSTTGAHQPQHF.

The chain carries TRBV30 and TRBJ1-1; D is unresolved. The germline V gene encodes CDR1 GTSNPN and CDR2 SVGIG (reference sequence). Trimming removed 7 bases at V and 0 bases at J, with 6 bases between. The CDR3 runs 11 residues. The CDR3 reads CAFDMNTEAFF. CDR3 nucleotides: TGTGCCTTCGACATGAACACTGAAGCTTTCTTT. Looking up the rest from reference TRBV30 and TRBJ1-1 gives the full variable domain: SQTIHQWPATLVQPVGSPLSLECTVEGTSNPNLYWYRQAAGRGLQLLFYSVGIGQISSEVPQNLSASRPQDRQFILSSKKLLLSDSGFYLCAFDMNTEAFFGQGTRLTVV.